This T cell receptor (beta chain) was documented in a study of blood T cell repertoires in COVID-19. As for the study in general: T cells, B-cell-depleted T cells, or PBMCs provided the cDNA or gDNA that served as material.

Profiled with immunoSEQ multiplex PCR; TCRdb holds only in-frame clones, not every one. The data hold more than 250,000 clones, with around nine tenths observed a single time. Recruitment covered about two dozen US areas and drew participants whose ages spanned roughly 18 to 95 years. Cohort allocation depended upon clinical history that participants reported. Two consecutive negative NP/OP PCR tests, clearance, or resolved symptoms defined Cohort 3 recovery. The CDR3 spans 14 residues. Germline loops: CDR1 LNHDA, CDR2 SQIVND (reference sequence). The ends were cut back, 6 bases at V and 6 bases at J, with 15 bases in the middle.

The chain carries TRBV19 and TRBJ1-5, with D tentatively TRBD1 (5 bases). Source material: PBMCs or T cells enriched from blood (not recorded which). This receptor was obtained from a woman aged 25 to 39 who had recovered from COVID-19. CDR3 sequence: CASSPGRGGQPQHF. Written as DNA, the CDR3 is TGTGCCAGTAGCCCCGGGAGGGGAGGTCAGCCCCAGCATTTT.